This TCR beta chain comes out of a study of blood T cells in healthy people across ages. Overall study results and limits: Possibly, changes in expanded clonotypes were confounded because donor CMV status was unknown.

In its sample, this clonotype was seen a few times. Its antigen remains unidentified. The people who gave samples were healthy Caucasians from Russia, aged roughly 6 to 90. Each of the donors had 9 to 10 milliliters of peripheral blood drawn into EDTA-treated Vacutainer tubes. J lost 7 bases, V lost 4 bases, and 5 bases had no gene match. Germline V gene data show CDR1 as MNHEY and CDR2 as SVGAGI. The CDR3 loop spans 14 amino acids. Combining a sample-barcoded 5' primer with a J-beta primer mix, a second PCR ran for roughly 7 to 11 cycles. MiXCR, applied by TCRdb to the 5' RACE reads, yields one record per CDR3 protein. The table includes about 690,000 distinct CDR3 sequences, roughly 43% detected once.

The rearrangement links TRBV6-5 to TRBJ1-4; 8 nucleotides align to TRBD1. The sequencing sample was made of blood. The receptor was isolated from a man at least 80 years old in good health. The CDR3 here is CASSSRDRREKLFF. The CDR3 region has the DNA TGTGCCAGCAGTTCCCGGGACAGGCGTGAAAAACTGTTTTTT.